Sequencing of this T cell receptor (beta chain) was carried out in a study of T cells in narcolepsy. Study in general: Enrolled donors included narcolepsy type 1 or type 2 patients and healthy controls.

Points from the study as a whole: Blood of same and different patients, but not healthy controls, reportedly held recurring autoreactive clonotypes. HCRT-specific and TRIB2-specific autoreactive clonotypes appeared among same-patient CSF and blood CD4+ clonotypes. No autoreactive T cell clone sequences appeared in some memory CD4+ repertoires.

This CDR3 region has 15 residues. The junction had 6 bases not matched to a gene; V was cut back by 4 bases and J by 2 bases. Germline V gene sequence: CDR1 SGHVS, CDR2 FNYEAQ. As concerns this clone: Its specificity is unknown.

Some clones are missing from TCRdb's copy, which holds only in-frame ones; the method was immunoSEQ multiplex PCR. Seen here are about 34,000 clones, about 77% observed once, and the top ten hold less than 1.5%. The TCR was taken from a human donor with narcolepsy. The sequencing input was CD45RA- memory CD4+ T cells from PBMCs. This chain uses TRBV7-6 with TRBJ1-1; 8 positions agree with TRBD1. For the CDR3, the DNA is TGTGCCAGCAGCTCTGGACAGGGAGTTAACACTGAAGCTTTCTTT. It yields the protein CASSSGQGVNTEAFF. Based on the CDR3 plus reference TRBV7-6 and TRBJ1-1, the full variable domain is GAGVSQSPRYKVTKRGQDVALRCDPISGHVSLYWYRQALGQGPEFLTYFNYEAQQDKSGLPNDRFSAERPEGSISTLTIQRTEQRDSAMYRCASSSGQGVNTEAFFGQGTRLTVV.